The 19 T cell receptor beta chains reported below all come from one sample, sequenced in a study of cytomegalovirus exposure and HLA in healthy donors. The PCR contained 60 Vbeta and 13 Jbeta primers. The table came from immunoSEQ multiplex PCR; TCRdb's copy has only in-frame clones and leaves some out. The sample has over 95,000 clones, 82% seen once; the top ten hold about 2.7%. The sequenced material came from PBMCs. Receptor source: a woman aged 18-29 years in good health and CMV-seronegative.

The V and J genes are TRBV27 and TRBJ1-1; TRBD1 agrees at 7 bases. Germline loops: CDR1 MNHEY, CDR2 SMNVEV (reference sequence). With V trimmed by 6 bases and J by 1 base, 5 bases remained unmatched. The CDR3 is made up of 14 amino acids. CDR3: CASRMGQSNTEAFF. DNA of the CDR3: TGTGCCAGCAGGATGGGACAGTCGAACACTGAAGCTTTCTTT.

V gene TRBV5-1 combines with J gene TRBJ2-1; D is unclear. This CDR3 has 12 residues. From germline, CDR1 is SGHRS and CDR2 YFSETQ. Trimming took off 3 bases at V and 7 bases at J, with 8 bases between the two ends. The CDR3 nucleotides are TGCGCCAGCAGCTCTCAAACTAATGAGCAGTTCTTC. Its protein is CASSSQTNEQFF.

The V call is TRBV6-5, the J call TRBJ2-5, with D possibly matching TRBD1 (5 bases). V was cut by 6 bases and J by 0 bases, with 5 bases left in between. Germline assignment: CDR1 MNHEY and CDR2 SVGAGI. CDR3 size: 12 residues. CDR3 nucleotide sequence: TGTGCCAGCAGCAGGGACCAAGAGACCCAGTACTTC. It yields the protein CASSRDQETQYF.

This sequence joins TRBV7-2 and TRBJ1-5, with TRBD1 matching over 10 bases. V was pared by 3 bases and J by 6 bases, with 5 bases of the junction left unmatched. The CDR3 runs 15 residues. Germline values: CDR1 SGHTA, CDR2 FQGNSA. DNA for the CDR3: TGTGCCAGCAGCTTCGACAGGGGGCTGGGTCAGCCCCAGCATTTT. It is translated as CASSFDRGLGQPQHF. Full variable domain (remainder filled in from reference TRBV7-2 and TRBJ1-5): GAGVSQSPSNKVTEKGKDVELRCDPISGHTALYWYRQSLGQGLEFLIYFQGNSAPDKSGLPSDRFSAERTGGSVSTLTIQRTQQEDSAVYLCASSFDRGLGQPQHFGDGTRLSIL.

In regard to this clone: Mismatch with germline at one junction end may stem from a read error. The same CDR3 arises from other DNA sequences in this sample as well. The J gene is TRBJ1-1, the V gene TRBV28; a possible D gene is TRBD1 (6 bases). The CDR3 runs 13 residues. The germline CDR1 and CDR2 sequences are MDHEN and SYDVKM. The CDR3 loop is CASHWTANTEAFF. The CDR3 DNA sequence: TGTGCCAGCCACTGGACAGCTAACACTGAAGCCTTCTTT.

J is TRBJ2-3 and V is TRBV6-6; TRBD2 might be the D (5 bases). Trimming removed 5 bases from V and 10 bases from J, with 13 bases in between. CDR3 length equals 12 residues. CDR1 and CDR2 (germline): MNHNY, SVGAGI (reference sequence). The CDR3 nucleotides read TGTGCCAGCAGTAGTCCCGGAGGTGCGCAGTATTTT. Translation: CASSSPGGAQYF.

The chain has TRBV5-6 and TRBJ1-1, with D hard to call. CDR1 and CDR2 (germline): SGHDT, YYEEEE. CDR3 length: 15 residues. Trimming pared 0 bases from V and 4 bases from J, leaving 13 bases between. The CDR3 is CASSLAEGMGTEAFF. DNA of the CDR3: TGTGCCAGCAGCTTGGCCGAGGGCATGGGCACTGAAGCTTTCTTT. The complete variable domain, with remaining parts taken from reference TRBV5-6 and TRBJ1-1, reads DAGVTQSPTHLIKTRGQQVTLRCSPKSGHDTVSWYQQALGQGPQFIFQYYEEEERQRGNFPDRFSGHQFPNYSSELNVNALLLGDSALYLCASSLAEGMGTEAFFGQGTRLTVV.

The chain carries TRBV30 and TRBJ2-5; 8 nucleotides match TRBD1. The V gene end was trimmed by 8 bases and the J gene end by 4 bases; junction bases not matched to a gene: 6. CDR1 is GTSNPN, CDR2 SVGIG, per germline (reference sequence). The CDR3 has 12 residues. The CDR3 spells CAGRTGRETQYF. The CDR3 coding sequence is TGTGCCGGAAGGACAGGGCGAGAGACCCAGTACTTC. Together with reference TRBV30 and TRBJ2-5, the CDR3 gives the full variable domain: SQTIHQWPATLVQPVGSPLSLECTVEGTSNPNLYWYRQAAGRGLQLLFYSVGIGQISSEVPQNLSASRPQDRQFILSSKKLLLSDSGFYLCAGRTGRETQYFGPGTRLLVL.

The chain has TRBV5-1 and TRBJ2-1, with D maybe TRBD2 (6 bases). Germline-derived CDR1 and CDR2 are SGHRS and YFSETQ. V shed 1 base and J shed 3 bases, with 11 bases lying between them. There are 15 residues in the CDR3. The chain's CDR3 is CASSLSGVVYNEQFF. CDR3 bases: TGCGCCAGCAGCTTGTCGGGGGTCGTCTACAATGAGCAGTTCTTC.

The CDR3 here is CSVEVAGGYSYEQYF. DNA for the CDR3: TGCAGCGTTGAAGTAGCGGGAGGGTACTCCTACGAGCAGTACTTC. The rearrangement links TRBV29-1 to TRBJ2-7, with 11 bases that match TRBD2. Per germline, CDR1 SQVTM and CDR2 ANQGSEA. The CDR3 runs 15 residues. After removal of 1 base from V and 0 bases from J, the junction contained 2 bases not matched to a gene.

Of note for this clone: Other DNA sequences in the sample encode the same CDR3. V and J are TRBV5-1 and TRBJ1-1; the match to TRBD1 covers 8 bases. The V gene's germline CDR1 is SGHRS and CDR2 YFSETQ. This CDR3 spans 17 amino acids. The J segment lost 0 bases and the V segment lost 2 bases, leaving 9 bases of the junction unmatched. The DNA for the CDR3 is TGCGCCAGCAGCTTACTTGGACAGGGTTCCCTGAACACTGAAGCTTTCTTT. Translation: CASSLLGQGSLNTEAFF.

The chain uses TRBV14 and TRBJ2-3, with 11 bases aligning to TRBD1. CDR3 length: 18 residues. Germline V gene data show CDR1 as SGHDN and CDR2 as FVKESK. Trimming at V came to 4 bases and at J to 0 bases, leaving 9 bases not matched to a gene. CDR3 in DNA: TGTGCCAGCAGCCCCCGGACAGGGGGCAGCGGTAGCACAGATACGCAGTATTTT. Its translation is CASSPRTGGSGSTDTQYF.

The rearrangement links TRBV19 to TRBJ1-2, with no clear D. Germline CDR1 reads LNHDA; CDR2 reads SQIVND (reference sequence). The V gene lost 7 bases and the J gene lost 3 bases, with 15 bases spanning the gap. There are 14 residues in the CDR3. The chain's CDR3 is CASKEVGVDYGYTF. The CDR3 DNA sequence: TGTGCCAGTAAAGAGGTTGGAGTGGACTATGGCTACACCTTC.

The rearrangement joins TRBV28 to TRBJ2-1; 8 nucleotides agree with TRBD2. The CDR3 runs to 14 residues. Trimming took 7 bases from V and 2 from J; bases not matched to a gene: 4. Germline CDR1 is MDHEN and CDR2 is SYDVKM. DNA for the CDR3: TGTGCCAGCACCCCGGGAGGGACCTACAATGAGCAGTTCTTC. This codes for CASTPGGTYNEQFF.

V and J are TRBV5-1 and TRBJ1-1; D gene ambiguous. The germline V and J ends were trimmed by 2 bases and 4 bases, with 9 bases remaining between them. Germline V gene lookup returns CDR1 SGHRS and CDR2 YFSETQ. CDR3 length: 13 amino acids. CDR3 DNA sequence: TGCGCCAGCAGCTTAAGCCGCCCCACTGAAGCTTTCTTT. It is translated as CASSLSRPTEAFF.

The chain carries TRBV4-3 and TRBJ1-2; possibly TRBD1 for D (6 bases). The V gene's germline CDR1 is LGHNA and CDR2 YSLEER. The CDR3 is 17 amino acids. Trimming cost V 0 bases and J 4 bases, with 18 bases left between them. This chain's CDR3 is CASSQDLVERDTYGYTF. The CDR3 DNA is TGCGCCAGCAGCCAAGATTTAGTCGAGAGGGACACCTATGGCTACACCTTC.

As for this clone: The junction departs from the called germline gene at one end, perhaps through a read error. The chain recombines TRBV7-7 with TRBJ2-3, with D unclear. This CDR3 has 13 residues. The germline V gene encodes CDR1 SSHAT and CDR2 FNYEAQ (reference sequence). The CDR3 is CASSLLSTDTQYF. The CDR3 nucleotides read TGTGCTAGCAGCTTACTTAGCACAGATACGCAGTATTTT.

The gene calls are TRBV5-8 and TRBJ1-5; 7 bases line up with TRBD1. The CDR3 runs 15 residues. Per the germline V gene, CDR1 is SGHTS and CDR2 is YDEGEE. V lost 4 bases, J lost 4 bases, and 8 bases stayed unmatched. The CDR3 DNA reads as TGTGCCAGCAGCCCCCACAGGGGAGGTAATCAGCCCCAGCATTTT. Residues: CASSPHRGGNQPQHF.

This rearrangement joins TRBV30 to TRBJ1-3, with D possibly TRBD1 on 6 matching bases. Germline-derived CDR1 and CDR2 are GTSNPN and SVGIG (reference sequence). This CDR3 is 15 amino acids long. The V and J ends lost 3 bases and 2 bases respectively, with 14 bases between them. CDR3 nucleotides: TGTGCCTGGAGAGACGACAGGCCACCTGGAAACACCATATATTTT. Its protein product is CAWRDDRPPGNTIYF.